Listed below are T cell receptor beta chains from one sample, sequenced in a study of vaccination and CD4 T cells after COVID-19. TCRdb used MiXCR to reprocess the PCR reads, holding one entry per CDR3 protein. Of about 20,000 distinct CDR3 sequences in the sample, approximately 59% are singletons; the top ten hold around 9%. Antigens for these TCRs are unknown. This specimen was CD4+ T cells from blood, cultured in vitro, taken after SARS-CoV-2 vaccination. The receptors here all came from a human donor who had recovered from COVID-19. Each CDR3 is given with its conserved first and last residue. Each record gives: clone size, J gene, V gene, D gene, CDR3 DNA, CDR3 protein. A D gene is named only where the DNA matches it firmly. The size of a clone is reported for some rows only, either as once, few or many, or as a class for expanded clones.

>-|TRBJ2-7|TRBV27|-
TGTGCCAGCAGATCAGGGAATACCGAGCAGTACTTC
CASRSGNTEQYF
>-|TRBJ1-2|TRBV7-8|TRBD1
TGTGCCAGCAGCCCGGACAGGGCAGCCTATGGCTACACCTTC
CASSPDRAAYGYTF
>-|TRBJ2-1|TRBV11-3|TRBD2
TGTGCCAGCACCTGGACCGGGACTAGCCATGAGCAGTTCTTC
CASTWTGTSHEQFF
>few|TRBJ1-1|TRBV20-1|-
TGCAGTGCTAGAGATAGGTTGGTAGGGGGGATGAACACTGAAGCTTTCTTT
CSARDRLVGGMNTEAFF
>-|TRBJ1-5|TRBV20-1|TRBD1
TGCAGTGCTAGAGTGGGGACAGGTGACAATCAGCCCCAGCATTTT
CSARVGTGDNQPQHF
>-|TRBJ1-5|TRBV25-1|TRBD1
TGTGCCAGCAGCCCGACAGGGAAGGGTAGCAATCAGCCCCAGCATTTT
CASSPTGKGSNQPQHF
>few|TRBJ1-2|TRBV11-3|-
TGTGCCAGCAGCCCCTCCACCGGGGGGCGAAGCTATGGCTACACCTTC
CASSPSTGGRSYGYTF
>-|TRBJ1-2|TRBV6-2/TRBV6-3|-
TGTGCCAGCAGTCAGTATACCCGTGGCTACACCTTC
CASSQYTRGYTF
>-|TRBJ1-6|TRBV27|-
TGTGCCAGCAGTTTATCGGTTGGGGATCACTATAATTCACCCCTCCACTTT
CASSLSVGDHYNSPLHF
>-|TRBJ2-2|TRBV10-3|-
TGTGCCATCAGTGAGGCTACCGGGGAGCTGTTTTTT
CAISEATGELFF
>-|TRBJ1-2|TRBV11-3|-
TGTGCCAGCAGCTTAATGGGGGGCTATGGCTACACCTTC
CASSLMGGYGYTF
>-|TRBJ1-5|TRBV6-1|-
TGTGCCAGCAGTCCTACCAATCAGCCCCAGCATTTT
CASSPTNQPQHF
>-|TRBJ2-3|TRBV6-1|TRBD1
TGTGCCAGCAGTAGGGACAGCTTCACCCGCACAGATACGCAGTATTTT
CASSRDSFTRTDTQYF
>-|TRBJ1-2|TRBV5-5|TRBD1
TGTGCCAGCAGCTTGGTCGGGACAGGGAACTATGGCTACACCTTC
CASSLVGTGNYGYTF
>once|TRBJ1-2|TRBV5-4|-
TGTGCCAGCAGCTTGGACAGGGTGAGCTATGGCTACACCTTC
CASSLDRVSYGYTF